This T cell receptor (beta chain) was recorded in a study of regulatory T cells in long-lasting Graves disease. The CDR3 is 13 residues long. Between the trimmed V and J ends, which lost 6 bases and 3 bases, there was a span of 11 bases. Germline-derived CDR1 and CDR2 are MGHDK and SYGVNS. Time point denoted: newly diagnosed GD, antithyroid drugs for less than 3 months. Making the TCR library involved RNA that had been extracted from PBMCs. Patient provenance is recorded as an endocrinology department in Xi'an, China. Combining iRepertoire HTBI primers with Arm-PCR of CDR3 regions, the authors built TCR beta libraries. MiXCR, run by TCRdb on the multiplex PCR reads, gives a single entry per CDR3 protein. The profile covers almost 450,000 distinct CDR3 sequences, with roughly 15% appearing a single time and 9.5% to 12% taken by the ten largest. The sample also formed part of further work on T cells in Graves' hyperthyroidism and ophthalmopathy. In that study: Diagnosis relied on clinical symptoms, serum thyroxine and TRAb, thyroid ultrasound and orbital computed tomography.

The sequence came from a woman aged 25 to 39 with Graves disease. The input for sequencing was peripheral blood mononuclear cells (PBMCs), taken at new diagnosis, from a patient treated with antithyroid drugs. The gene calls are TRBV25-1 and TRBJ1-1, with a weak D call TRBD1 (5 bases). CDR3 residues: CASRPGGYTEAFF. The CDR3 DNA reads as TGTGCCAGCAGGCCTGGGGGGTACACTGAAGCTTTCTTT.